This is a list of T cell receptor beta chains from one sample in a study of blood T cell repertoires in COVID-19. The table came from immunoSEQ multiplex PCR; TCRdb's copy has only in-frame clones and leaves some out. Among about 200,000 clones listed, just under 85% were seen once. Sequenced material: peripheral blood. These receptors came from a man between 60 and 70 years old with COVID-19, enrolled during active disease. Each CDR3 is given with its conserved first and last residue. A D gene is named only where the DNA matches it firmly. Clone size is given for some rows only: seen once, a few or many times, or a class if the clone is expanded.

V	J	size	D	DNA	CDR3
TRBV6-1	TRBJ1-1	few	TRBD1	TGTGCCAGCAGTGAAAAGGGGACAGGGTTTACTGAAGCTTTCTTT	CASSEKGTGFTEAFF
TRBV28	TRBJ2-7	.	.	TGTGCCAGCAGTCGGGACATTTCCTACGAGCAGTACTTC	CASSRDISYEQYF
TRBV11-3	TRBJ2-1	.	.	TGTGCCAGCAGCTTAGATCAGGGGTCAATGCAGTTCTTC	CASSLDQGSMQFF
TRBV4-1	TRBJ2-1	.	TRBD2	TGCGCCAGCAGCATAAGCGGGAATTCCTACAATGAGCAGTTCTTC	CASSISGNSYNEQFF
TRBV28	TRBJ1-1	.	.	TGTGCCAGCAGCGCAGTTAGGGCGGAGGTTGCTTTCTTT	CASSAVRAEVAFF
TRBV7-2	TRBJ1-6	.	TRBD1	TGTGCCAGCAGCCAGACAGGGGTAAATTCACCCCTCCACTTT	CASSQTGVNSPLHF
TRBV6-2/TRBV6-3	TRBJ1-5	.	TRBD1	TGTGCCAGCAGCCCCCACTCACAGGGGACTAGTTATCAGCCCCAGCATTTT	CASSPHSQGTSYQPQHF
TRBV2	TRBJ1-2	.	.	TGTGCCAGCAGTGAAGCGGCAGGGGACTATGGCTACACCTTC	CASSEAAGDYGYTF
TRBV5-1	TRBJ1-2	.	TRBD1	TGCGCCAGCAGCTCGTCGGGACAGGGGGCCTCTAACTATGGCTACACCTTC	CASSSSGQGASNYGYTF
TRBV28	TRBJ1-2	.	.	TGTGCCAGCAGTTTAGGTGCAGGGGACTATGGCTACACCTTC	CASSLGAGDYGYTF
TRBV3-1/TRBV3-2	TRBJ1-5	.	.	TGTGCCAGCAGCTACAGGGATAGCAATCAGCCCCAGCATTTT	CASSYRDSNQPQHF
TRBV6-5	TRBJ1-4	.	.	TGTGCCAGCAGTTACGAGGGCTGGGGAAAACTGTTTTTT	CASSYEGWGKLFF
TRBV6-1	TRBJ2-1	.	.	TGTGCCAGCAGTGAACAGGGTCCCTCCTACAATGAGCAGTTCTTC	CASSEQGPSYNEQFF
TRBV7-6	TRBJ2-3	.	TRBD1	TGTGCCAGCAGCTCTGAGCAGGGGGCCAGGGCAGATACGCAGTATTTT	CASSSEQGARADTQYF
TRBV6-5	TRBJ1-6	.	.	TGTGCCAGCAGTTACGGACAGAATAATTCACCCCTCCACTTT	CASSYGQNNSPLHF
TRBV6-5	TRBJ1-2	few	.	TGTGCCAGCAGGCCCGGACAGACTAACTATGGCTACACCTTC	CASRPGQTNYGYTF
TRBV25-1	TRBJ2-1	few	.	TGTGCCAGCAGTTCTAGCACCCGCTCCTACAATGAGCAGTTCTTC	CASSSSTRSYNEQFF
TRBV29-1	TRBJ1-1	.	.	TGCAGCGTTGAAGCACTGATGAACACTGAAGCTTTCTTT	CSVEALMNTEAFF
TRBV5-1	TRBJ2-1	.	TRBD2	TGCGCCAGCAGCAGACTAGCGGGGGAGACTTCGAGCTCCTACAATGAGCAGTTCTTC	CASSRLAGETSSSYNEQFF
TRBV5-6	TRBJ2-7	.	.	TGTGCCAGCAGTCCGGGGACTCGGGGAGCCTACGAGCAGTACTTC	CASSPGTRGAYEQYF
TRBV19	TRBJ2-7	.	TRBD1	TGTGCCAGTAGTAAATATTTGACAGGGACCTACGAGCAGTACTTC	CASSKYLTGTYEQYF
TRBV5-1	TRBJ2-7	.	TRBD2	TGCGCCAGCAGCTTGGAAACTAGCGGGAGCTACGAGCAGTACTTC	CASSLETSGSYEQYF
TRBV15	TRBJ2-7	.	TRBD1	TGTGCCACCAGCAGAATTCTCCCGGGGGACAGGGCGTATGCCGAGCAGTACTTC	CATSRILPGDRAYAEQYF